This T cell receptor beta chain was sequenced during a study of Ad26.COV2.S vaccination and SARS-CoV-2 variants. The assay was immunoSEQ multiplex PCR, and TCRdb's table has in-frame clones only and misses some. This table holds some 240,000 clones, around 88% found once. Of note for this clone: Its antigen is undetermined.

The germline V gene has CDR1 MGHRA and CDR2 YSYEKL. The germline V and J ends were trimmed by 1 base and 6 bases, with 13 bases remaining between them. The CDR3 length is 16 residues. Study outcomes and limitations: Responses of T cells in total may have been underestimated by the TCR breadth and depth analyses.

As to treatment: over 15 received Ad26.COV2.S at low or high dose, single or two shots; 5 received placebo; per-sample allocation not given. Sampling occurred on day 63 after the first vaccine or placebo injection. The sequenced sample was peripheral blood, obtained in a trial of Ad26.COV2.S vaccine versus placebo. This clonotype was obtained from a person between 18 and 65 years old who received the Ad26.COV2.S COVID-19 vaccine or a placebo. The rearrangement links TRBV4-1 to TRBJ1-6; a possible D gene is TRBD1 (6 bases). Written as DNA, the CDR3 is TGCGCCAGCAGCCAAGCCCTGGGACAAGTTAATTCACCCCTCCACTTT. It yields the protein CASSQALGQVNSPLHF.